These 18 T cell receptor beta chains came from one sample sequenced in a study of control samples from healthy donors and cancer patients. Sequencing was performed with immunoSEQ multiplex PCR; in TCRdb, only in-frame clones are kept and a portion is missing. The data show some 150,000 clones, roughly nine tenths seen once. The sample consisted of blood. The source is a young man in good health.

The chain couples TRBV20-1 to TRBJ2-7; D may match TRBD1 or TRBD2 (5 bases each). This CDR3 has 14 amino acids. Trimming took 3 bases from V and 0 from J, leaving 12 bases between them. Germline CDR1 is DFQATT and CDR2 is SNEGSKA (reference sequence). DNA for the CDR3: TGCAGTGCTAGTTCCCGGGACGGCTCCTACGAGCAGTACTTC. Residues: CSASSRDGSYEQYF.

The CDR3 bases are TGTGCCAGCAGTTTCGTATGGCGCGACACTGAAGCTTTCTTT. Translated, it gives CASSFVWRDTEAFF. The genes are TRBV27 and TRBJ1-1; unclear D gene. The CDR3 is 14 amino acids. V lost 3 bases and J 3 bases, leaving 11 bases between the germline ends. Germline V gene sequence: CDR1 MNHEY, CDR2 SMNVEV (reference sequence).

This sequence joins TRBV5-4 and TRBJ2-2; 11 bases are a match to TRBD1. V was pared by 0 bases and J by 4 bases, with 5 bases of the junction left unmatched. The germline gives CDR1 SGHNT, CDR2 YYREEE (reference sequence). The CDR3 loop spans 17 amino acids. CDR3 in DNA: TGTGCCAGCAGCTTGGGGACAGGGGGCTATGGCACCGGGGAGCTGTTTTTT. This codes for CASSLGTGGYGTGELFF.

The chain's CDR3 is CASRYDSGLYGYTF. CDR3 sequence (DNA): TGTGCCAGCAGATATGACAGTGGTCTATACGGCTACACCTTC. J is TRBJ1-2 and V is TRBV11-2, with D perhaps TRBD1 (5 bases). Germline loops: CDR1 SGHAT, CDR2 FQNNGV. Trimming stripped 6 bases from V and 8 bases from J, with 19 bases between. The CDR3 is 14 amino acids.

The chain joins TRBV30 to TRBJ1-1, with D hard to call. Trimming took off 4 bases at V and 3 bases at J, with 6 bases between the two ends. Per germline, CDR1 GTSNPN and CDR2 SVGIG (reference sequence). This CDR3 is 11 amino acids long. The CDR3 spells CAWNHYTEAFF. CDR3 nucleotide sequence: TGTGCCTGGAATCATTACACTGAAGCTTTCTTT.

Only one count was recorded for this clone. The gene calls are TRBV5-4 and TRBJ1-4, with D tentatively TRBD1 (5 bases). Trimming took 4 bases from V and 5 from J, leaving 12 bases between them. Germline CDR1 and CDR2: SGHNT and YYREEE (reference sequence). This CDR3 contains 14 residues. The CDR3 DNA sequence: TGTGCCAGCAGCACGGGGACGGGGAATGAAAAACTGTTTTTT. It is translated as CASSTGTGNEKLFF.

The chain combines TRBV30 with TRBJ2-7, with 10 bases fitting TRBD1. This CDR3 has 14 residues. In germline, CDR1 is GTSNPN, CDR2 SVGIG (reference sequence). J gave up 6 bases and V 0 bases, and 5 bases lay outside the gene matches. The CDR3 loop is CAWSVGTGAGEQYF. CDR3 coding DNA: TGTGCCTGGAGTGTCGGGACAGGGGCCGGCGAGCAGTACTTC.

CDR3 DNA sequence: TGTGCCAGCAGGGCAACCGTATCCAACTCTGGAAACACCATATATTTT. It yields the protein CASRATVSNSGNTIYF. The chain recombines TRBV2 with TRBJ1-3, with D uncertain. The germline gives CDR1 SNHLY, CDR2 FYNNEI. The CDR3 covers 16 residues. V dropped 6 bases and J dropped 0 bases, with 15 bases sitting between them.

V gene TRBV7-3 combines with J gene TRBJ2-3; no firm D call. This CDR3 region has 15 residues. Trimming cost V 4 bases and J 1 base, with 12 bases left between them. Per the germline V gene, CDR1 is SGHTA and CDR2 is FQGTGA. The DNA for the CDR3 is TGTGCCAGCAGCTCCTACTTTGGGGGCACAGATACGCAGTATTTT. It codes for CASSSYFGGTDTQYF. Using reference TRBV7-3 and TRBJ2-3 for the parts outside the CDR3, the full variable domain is GAGVSQTPSNKVTEKGKYVELRCDPISGHTALYWYRQSLGQGPEFLIYFQGTGAADDSGLPNDRFFAVRPEGSVSTLKIQRTERGDSAVYLCASSSYFGGTDTQYFGPGTRLTVL.

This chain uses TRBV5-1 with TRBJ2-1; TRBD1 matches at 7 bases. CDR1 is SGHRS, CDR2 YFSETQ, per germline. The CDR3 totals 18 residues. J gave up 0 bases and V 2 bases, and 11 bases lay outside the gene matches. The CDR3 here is CASSFPGQVLSSYNEQFF. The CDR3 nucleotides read TGCGCCAGCAGCTTTCCCGGACAGGTCCTTTCCTCCTACAATGAGCAGTTCTTC.

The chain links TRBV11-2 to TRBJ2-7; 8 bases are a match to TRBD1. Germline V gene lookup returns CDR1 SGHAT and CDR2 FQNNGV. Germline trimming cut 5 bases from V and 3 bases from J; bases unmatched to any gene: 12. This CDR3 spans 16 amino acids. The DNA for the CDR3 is TGTGCCAGCAGCGGCCCCCGGGACAGGTGGAACTACGAGCAGTACTTC. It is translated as CASSGPRDRWNYEQYF.

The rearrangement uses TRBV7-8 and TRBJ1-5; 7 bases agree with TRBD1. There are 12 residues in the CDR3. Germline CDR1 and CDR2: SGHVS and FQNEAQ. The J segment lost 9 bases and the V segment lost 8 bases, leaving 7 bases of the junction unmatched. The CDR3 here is CASGTAGPPQHF. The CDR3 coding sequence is TGTGCCAGCGGGACAGCGGGCCCGCCCCAGCATTTT.

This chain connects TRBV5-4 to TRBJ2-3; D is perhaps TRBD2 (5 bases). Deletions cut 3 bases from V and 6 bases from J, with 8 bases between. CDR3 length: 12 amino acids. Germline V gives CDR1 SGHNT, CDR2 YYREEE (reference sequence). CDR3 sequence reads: CASSSDWDTQYF. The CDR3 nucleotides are TGTGCCAGCAGCTCGGACTGGGATACGCAGTATTTT.

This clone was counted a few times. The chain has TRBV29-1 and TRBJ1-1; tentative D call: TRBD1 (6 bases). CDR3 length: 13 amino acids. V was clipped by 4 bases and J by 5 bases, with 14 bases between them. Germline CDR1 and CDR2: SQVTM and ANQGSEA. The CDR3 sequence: CSVASKGGTEAFF. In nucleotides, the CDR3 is TGCAGCGTTGCGAGTAAGGGGGGGACTGAAGCTTTCTTT.

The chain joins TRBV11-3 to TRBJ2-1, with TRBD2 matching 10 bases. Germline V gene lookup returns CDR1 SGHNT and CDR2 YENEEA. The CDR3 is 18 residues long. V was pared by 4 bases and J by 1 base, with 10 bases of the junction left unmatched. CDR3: CASSSRAGSGGSYNEQFF. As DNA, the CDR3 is TGTGCCAGCAGCTCCCGGGCGGGTAGCGGGGGGTCCTACAATGAGCAGTTCTTC. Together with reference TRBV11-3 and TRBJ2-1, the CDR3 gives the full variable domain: EAGVVQSPRYKIIEKKQPVAFWCNPISGHNTLYWYLQNLGQGPELLIRYENEEAVDDSQLPKDRFSAERLKGVDSTLKIQPAELGDSAVYLCASSSRAGSGGSYNEQFFGPGTRLTVL.

CDR3 amino acids: CASSSGSGNTIYF. The CDR3 DNA reads as TGTGCCAGCAGTTCGGGGTCTGGAAACACCATATATTTT. This sequence joins TRBV6-6 and TRBJ1-3, with unresolved D. Trimming left V 4 bases short and J 1 base short, with 5 bases between. The CDR3 runs to 13 residues. Germline-derived CDR1 and CDR2 are MNHNY and SVGAGI (reference sequence).

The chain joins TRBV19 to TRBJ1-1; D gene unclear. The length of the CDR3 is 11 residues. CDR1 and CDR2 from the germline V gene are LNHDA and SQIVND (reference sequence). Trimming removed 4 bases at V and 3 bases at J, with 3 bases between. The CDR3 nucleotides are TGTGCCAGTAGTAAATACACTGAAGCTTTCTTT. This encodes CASSKYTEAFF.

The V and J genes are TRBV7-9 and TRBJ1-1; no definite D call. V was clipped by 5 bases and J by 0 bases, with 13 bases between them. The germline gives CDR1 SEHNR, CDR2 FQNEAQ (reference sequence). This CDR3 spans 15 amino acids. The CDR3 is CASSPSERLNTEAFF. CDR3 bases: TGTGCCAGCAGCCCGAGCGAGCGGCTGAACACTGAAGCTTTCTTT.